This is a list of T cell receptor beta chains from one sample in a study of shared clonotypes between healthy human individuals. Using immunoSEQ multiplex PCR, the repertoire was profiled, and TCRdb retains in-frame clones only, with some absent. The table shows some 470,000 clones, with around 78% occurring only once. Sequenced: PBMCs. These TCRs come from a woman aged 40 to 55 in good health. Some clones in this sample may be carry-over from other donors' samples. The CDR3 runs from the conserved cysteine through the conserved F or W. A D gene is named only where the DNA matches it firmly. Some rows have no size entry. The others give once, few or many, or a class for an expanded clone.

j_gene: TRBJ2-1; v_gene: TRBV9; abundance: .; d_gene: .; CDR3nt: TGTGCCAGCAGCGTAGCGCCTACTAGTTCCTATGAGCAGTTCTTC; CDR3aa: CASSVAPTSSYEQFF
j_gene: TRBJ2-7; v_gene: TRBV5-1; abundance: .; d_gene: TRBD1; CDR3nt: TGCGCCAGCAGCTCCGGGACAGGGGCCGCCTACGAGCAGTACTTC; CDR3aa: CASSSGTGAAYEQYF
j_gene: TRBJ2-7; v_gene: TRBV29-1; abundance: .; d_gene: TRBD2; CDR3nt: TGCAGCGTTGCCTCGGGACTAGCGGGACTCTACGAGCAGTACTTC; CDR3aa: CSVASGLAGLYEQYF
j_gene: TRBJ2-5; v_gene: TRBV29-1; abundance: .; d_gene: TRBD2; CDR3nt: TGCAGCGTCGGAGGGGGACTAGTAGAAGAGACCCAGTACTTC; CDR3aa: CSVGGGLVEETQYF
j_gene: TRBJ2-6; v_gene: TRBV7-9; abundance: .; d_gene: TRBD1; CDR3nt: TGTGCCAGCTCAGCTTGGGACAGGGGGCTGGGGGCCAACGTCCTGACTTTC; CDR3aa: CASSAWDRGLGANVLTF
j_gene: TRBJ2-1; v_gene: TRBV27; abundance: .; d_gene: TRBD2; CDR3nt: TGTGCCAGCTCTTCCGTCGTAACTAGCGGGAATGATGAGCAGTTCTTC; CDR3aa: CASSSVVTSGNDEQFF
j_gene: TRBJ1-1; v_gene: TRBV7-3; abundance: few; d_gene: .; CDR3nt: TGTGCCAGCAGCTTAATGGGGTCCACTGAAGCTTTCTTT; CDR3aa: CASSLMGSTEAFF
j_gene: TRBJ1-2; v_gene: TRBV5-4; abundance: .; d_gene: .; CDR3nt: TGTGCCAGCAGCTTGGCAGCTACCCACTATGGCTACACCTTC; CDR3aa: CASSLAATHYGYTF
j_gene: TRBJ2-1; v_gene: TRBV6-5; abundance: .; d_gene: .; CDR3nt: TGTGCCAGCAGTCCAGGGAGTGAGCAGTTCTTC; CDR3aa: CASSPGSEQFF
j_gene: TRBJ2-7; v_gene: TRBV13; abundance: few; d_gene: .; CDR3nt: TGTGCCAGCAGCTTAGGGGGGTCAACCTACGAGCAGTACTTC; CDR3aa: CASSLGGSTYEQYF
j_gene: TRBJ1-5; v_gene: TRBV28; abundance: .; d_gene: TRBD1; CDR3nt: TGTGCCAGCAGGGACAGGAATCAGCCCCAGCATTTT; CDR3aa: CASRDRNQPQHF
j_gene: TRBJ2-2; v_gene: TRBV25-1; abundance: once; d_gene: TRBD2; CDR3nt: TGTGCCGCTCAAAGGGCTAGCGGGGACACCGGGGAGCTGTTTTTT; CDR3aa: CAAQRASGDTGELFF
j_gene: TRBJ2-3; v_gene: TRBV7-3; abundance: .; d_gene: TRBD2; CDR3nt: TGTGCCAGCAGCTTATTTGGGCTAGCGGGAGGGGATACGCAGTATTTT; CDR3aa: CASSLFGLAGGDTQYF
j_gene: TRBJ2-1; v_gene: TRBV5-1; abundance: .; d_gene: .; CDR3nt: TGCGCCAGCAGCTACCCCGGCATTGTGGGTGAGCAGTTCTTC; CDR3aa: CASSYPGIVGEQFF
j_gene: TRBJ1-2; v_gene: TRBV4-1; abundance: .; d_gene: .; CDR3nt: TGCGCCAGCAGCCTCATCCGGACAGCTGGCTACACCTTC; CDR3aa: CASSLIRTAGYTF
j_gene: TRBJ1-1; v_gene: TRBV6-5; abundance: .; d_gene: .; CDR3nt: TGTGCCAGCAGTTACTCGTACAGGCCGAGGGATACTGAAGCTTTCTTT; CDR3aa: CASSYSYRPRDTEAFF
j_gene: TRBJ1-2; v_gene: TRBV7-9; abundance: .; d_gene: .; CDR3nt: TGTGCCAGCAGCTTAGCCGGGGGGGACTATGGCTACACCTTC; CDR3aa: CASSLAGGDYGYTF
j_gene: TRBJ1-1; v_gene: TRBV28; abundance: .; d_gene: .; CDR3nt: TGTGCCAGCAGTCTGCTGGGGGCGAACACTGAAGCTTTCTTT; CDR3aa: CASSLLGANTEAFF
j_gene: TRBJ1-5; v_gene: TRBV7-2; abundance: .; d_gene: .; CDR3nt: TGTGCCAGCAGCTTACCCAATCAGCCCCAGCATTTT; CDR3aa: CASSLPNQPQHF
j_gene: TRBJ2-1; v_gene: TRBV7-3; abundance: .; d_gene: TRBD2; CDR3nt: TGTGCCAGCAGCACCCCACTAGCGAGCTCCTACAATGAGCAGTTCTTC; CDR3aa: CASSTPLASSYNEQFF
j_gene: TRBJ2-7; v_gene: TRBV7-2; abundance: once; d_gene: .; CDR3nt: TGTGCCAGCAGCTTAGTGGGGACTGGTGGCCTCGAGCAGTACTTC; CDR3aa: CASSLVGTGGLEQYF
j_gene: TRBJ1-1; v_gene: TRBV10-3; abundance: few; d_gene: .; CDR3nt: TGTGCCATCAGTGAGTCGCCAGCCATCTCTGAAGCTTTCTTT; CDR3aa: CAISESPAISEAFF
j_gene: TRBJ2-7; v_gene: TRBV6-1; abundance: .; d_gene: .; CDR3nt: TGTGCCAGCAGTGAACCCCAGGCGGACGAGCAGTACTTC; CDR3aa: CASSEPQADEQYF
j_gene: TRBJ2-1; v_gene: TRBV4-1; abundance: .; d_gene: TRBD2; CDR3nt: TGCGCCAGCAGCGGGAGACTAGCGGGAGAACGCAATGAGCAGTTCTTC; CDR3aa: CASSGRLAGERNEQFF
j_gene: TRBJ2-1; v_gene: TRBV7-9; abundance: .; d_gene: .; CDR3nt: TGTGCCAGCAGCTTCCAGGTGATGGGCAATGAGCAGTTCTTC; CDR3aa: CASSFQVMGNEQFF
j_gene: TRBJ1-5; v_gene: TRBV2; abundance: .; d_gene: .; CDR3nt: TGTGCCAGCAGTGCGTCAGGGCAACAGCCCCAGCATTTT; CDR3aa: CASSASGQQPQHF
j_gene: TRBJ2-1; v_gene: TRBV7-3; abundance: few; d_gene: TRBD2; CDR3nt: TGTGCCAGCAGCGACTTAGCGGGAGGGTACAATGAGCAGTTCTTC; CDR3aa: CASSDLAGGYNEQFF
j_gene: TRBJ2-7; v_gene: TRBV21-1; abundance: .; d_gene: .; CDR3nt: TGTGCCAGCAGCTCCGGGACAGTTCCCTACGAGCAGTACTTC; CDR3aa: CASSSGTVPYEQYF
j_gene: TRBJ2-2; v_gene: TRBV7-3; abundance: .; d_gene: .; CDR3nt: TGTGCCAGCAGCTTAATGCCAACAGTGAGACCCGGGGAGCTGTTTTTT; CDR3aa: CASSLMPTVRPGELFF
j_gene: TRBJ2-7; v_gene: TRBV6-1; abundance: .; d_gene: .; CDR3nt: TGTGCCAGCAGTAACACAGGGGAGGGGGCTAGCGAGCAGTACTTC; CDR3aa: CASSNTGEGASEQYF
j_gene: TRBJ2-7; v_gene: TRBV5-8; abundance: .; d_gene: TRBD2; CDR3nt: TGTGCCAGCAGCCTGGGGGCGGGGGGCTCCTACGAGCAGTACTTC; CDR3aa: CASSLGAGGSYEQYF
j_gene: TRBJ2-4; v_gene: TRBV28; abundance: .; d_gene: .; CDR3nt: TGTGCCAGCAGTTTAATGGGTGGATTAGGCAAAAACATTCAGTACTTC; CDR3aa: CASSLMGGLGKNIQYF
j_gene: TRBJ2-2; v_gene: TRBV7-2; abundance: .; d_gene: .; CDR3nt: TGTGCCAGCACCATTAGACTAGGCGGAAACACCGGGGAGCTGTTTTTT; CDR3aa: CASTIRLGGNTGELFF
j_gene: TRBJ2-5; v_gene: TRBV7-2; abundance: .; d_gene: .; CDR3nt: TGTGCCAGCAGCTTAGGCTCCCAAGAGACCCAGTACTTC; CDR3aa: CASSLGSQETQYF
j_gene: TRBJ2-1; v_gene: TRBV29-1; abundance: .; d_gene: TRBD2; CDR3nt: TGCAGCGTTGTGGGTAATCAGCGGGAGGGTGAGCAGTTCTTC; CDR3aa: CSVVGNQREGEQFF
j_gene: TRBJ2-1; v_gene: TRBV6-6; abundance: once; d_gene: .; CDR3nt: TGTGCCAGCAGTTTCCGCCCCCGGGACCTCCGTGGAGAGCAGTTCTTC; CDR3aa: CASSFRPRDLRGEQFF
j_gene: TRBJ2-5; v_gene: TRBV4-2; abundance: .; d_gene: .; CDR3nt: TGTGCCAGCAGCTTAGAAGGGCTAGCGACCCAGTACTTC; CDR3aa: CASSLEGLATQYF
j_gene: TRBJ1-1; v_gene: TRBV6-5; abundance: .; d_gene: TRBD1; CDR3nt: TGTGCCAGCAGACCAACAGGGACAGTTGGCACTGAAGCTTTCTTT; CDR3aa: CASRPTGTVGTEAFF
j_gene: TRBJ2-3; v_gene: TRBV7-8; abundance: .; d_gene: .; CDR3nt: TGTGCCAGCAGCCTCTGGGGGAGGTTGGCCGATACGCAGTATTTT; CDR3aa: CASSLWGRLADTQYF
j_gene: TRBJ2-2; v_gene: TRBV5-6; abundance: .; d_gene: .; CDR3nt: TGTGCCAGCAGCTTGCCAGGGGGGAGTACCGGGGAGCTGTTTTTT; CDR3aa: CASSLPGGSTGELFF
j_gene: TRBJ2-7; v_gene: TRBV21-1; abundance: .; d_gene: .; CDR3nt: TGTGCCAGCAGCAAAGAACCCCCCCCTATTAGGGTGAGGAACGAGCAGTACTTC; CDR3aa: CASSKEPPPIRVRNEQYF
j_gene: TRBJ1-2; v_gene: TRBV7-8; abundance: .; d_gene: TRBD1; CDR3nt: TGTGCCAGCAGCTTCCTTCTCCTTCGGGACAGGAATTCAGTCCCTAACTATGGCTACACCTTC; CDR3aa: CASSFLLLRDRNSVPNYGYTF
j_gene: TRBJ1-5; v_gene: TRBV27; abundance: few; d_gene: TRBD1; CDR3nt: TGTGCCAGCAGTTTATTCGGGACAGGGAGGTTGGGTCAGCCCCAGCATTTT; CDR3aa: CASSLFGTGRLGQPQHF
j_gene: TRBJ2-1; v_gene: TRBV9; abundance: .; d_gene: TRBD2; CDR3nt: TGTGCCAGCAGCGCCACTAGCGGGAGTTACAATGAGCAGTTCTTC; CDR3aa: CASSATSGSYNEQFF
j_gene: TRBJ2-3; v_gene: TRBV25-1; abundance: .; d_gene: .; CDR3nt: TGTGCCAGCAGTAAGGACCAATCCTTCACAGATACGCAGTATTTT; CDR3aa: CASSKDQSFTDTQYF
j_gene: TRBJ2-3; v_gene: TRBV15; abundance: .; d_gene: TRBD2; CDR3nt: TGTGCCACAGAGCGGGGTGGGGCAGATACGCAGTATTTT; CDR3aa: CATERGGADTQYF
j_gene: TRBJ2-7; v_gene: TRBV10-3; abundance: .; d_gene: .; CDR3nt: TGTGCCACCAATGGGGTGGGGCCGCCCTCCTACGAGCAGTACTTC; CDR3aa: CATNGVGPPSYEQYF
j_gene: TRBJ2-7; v_gene: TRBV30; abundance: .; d_gene: TRBD1; CDR3nt: TGTGCCTGGGGGCTCGGGACAGGGACCTACGAGCAGTACTTC; CDR3aa: CAWGLGTGTYEQYF
j_gene: TRBJ2-7; v_gene: TRBV5-1; abundance: .; d_gene: .; CDR3nt: TGCGCCAGCAGCTTGAGGGGCGGGCCCTACGAGCAGTACTTC; CDR3aa: CASSLRGGPYEQYF
j_gene: TRBJ2-6; v_gene: TRBV5-1; abundance: .; d_gene: TRBD1; CDR3nt: TGCGCCGGCAGCCCCGAGGCAGGGGGCACTGGGGCCAACGTCCTGACTTTC; CDR3aa: CAGSPEAGGTGANVLTF
j_gene: TRBJ2-3; v_gene: TRBV30; abundance: .; d_gene: TRBD2; CDR3nt: TGTGCCTGGAGTGTATGGCCGGGACTAGCGGGTAGCACAGATACGCAGTATTTT; CDR3aa: CAWSVWPGLAGSTDTQYF
j_gene: TRBJ2-7; v_gene: TRBV11-2; abundance: .; d_gene: .; CDR3nt: TGTGCCAGCAGCTTAGGCAGTTACGAGCAGTACTTC; CDR3aa: CASSLGSYEQYF
j_gene: TRBJ1-1; v_gene: TRBV2; abundance: .; d_gene: TRBD1; CDR3nt: TGTGCCAGTTTAGCCCCGGACAGGGGCATCACTGAAGCTTTCTTT; CDR3aa: CASLAPDRGITEAFF
j_gene: TRBJ2-3; v_gene: TRBV7-2; abundance: .; d_gene: .; CDR3nt: TGTGCCAGCAGCTTAGGATTAGGGGGTGTGATAGATACGCAGTATTTT; CDR3aa: CASSLGLGGVIDTQYF
j_gene: TRBJ2-1; v_gene: TRBV5-4; abundance: .; d_gene: .; CDR3nt: TGTGCCAGCAGCTTGGCCTTCGGCTCCTACAATGAGCAGTTCTTC; CDR3aa: CASSLAFGSYNEQFF
j_gene: TRBJ1-5; v_gene: TRBV6-1; abundance: .; d_gene: TRBD1; CDR3nt: TGTGCCAGCAGTAGCAGGGGGAGCAATCAGCCCCAGCATTTT; CDR3aa: CASSSRGSNQPQHF
j_gene: TRBJ2-3; v_gene: TRBV5-1; abundance: .; d_gene: .; CDR3nt: TGCGCCAGCAGCAAAGGGGGAAGCACAGATACGCAGTATTTT; CDR3aa: CASSKGGSTDTQYF